Sequencing of this TCR beta chain was carried out in a study of beta chain features in type 1 diabetes. Study overall: The examined sorted cells totaled 110 million or so across samples. The study, taken as a whole, reports: People with Type 1 diabetes carried modestly yet significantly shorter TCRB CDR3s in all four CD4+ subsets.

As to this clone: Its specificity is not known.

CDR3 length equals 13 residues. From germline, CDR1 is WNHNN and CDR2 SYGVQD (reference sequence). The V and J ends lost 2 bases and 5 bases respectively, with 9 bases between them. Central memory, naive, regulatory and stem cell-like memory CD4+ cells were sorted by CD45RO/CCR7/CD25/CD127/CD95/CD27. Sequenced material consisted of expressed TCRB transcripts (all of the isolated RNA was reverse transcribed). Measured with immunoSEQ multiplex PCR; TCRdb has only the in-frame clones, and not every one. The sample includes about 350,000 clones, around 20% of them seen just once. Specimen: naive CD4+ T cells from blood. This receptor was identified in a woman in her late teens or twenties in good health. The rearrangement joins TRBV10-1 to TRBJ1-2; D possibly corresponds to TRBD1 (5 bases). DNA of the CDR3: TGCGCCAGCAGTGAGAGCGGGGGTTATGGCTACACCTTC. It yields the protein CASSESGGYGYTF.